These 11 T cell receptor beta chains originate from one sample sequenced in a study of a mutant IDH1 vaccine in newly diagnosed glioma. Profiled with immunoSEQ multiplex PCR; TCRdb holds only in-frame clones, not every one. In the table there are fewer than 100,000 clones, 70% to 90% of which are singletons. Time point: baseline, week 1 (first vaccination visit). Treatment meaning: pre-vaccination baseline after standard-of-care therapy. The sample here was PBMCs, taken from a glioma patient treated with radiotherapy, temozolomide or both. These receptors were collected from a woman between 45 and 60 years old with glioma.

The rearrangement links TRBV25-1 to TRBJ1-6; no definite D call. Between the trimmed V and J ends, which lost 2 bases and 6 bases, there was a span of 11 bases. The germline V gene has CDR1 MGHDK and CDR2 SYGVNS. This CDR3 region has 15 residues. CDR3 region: CASSEGGSTNSPLHF. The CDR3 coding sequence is TGTGCCAGCAGTGAAGGAGGCAGCACTAATTCACCCCTCCACTTT.

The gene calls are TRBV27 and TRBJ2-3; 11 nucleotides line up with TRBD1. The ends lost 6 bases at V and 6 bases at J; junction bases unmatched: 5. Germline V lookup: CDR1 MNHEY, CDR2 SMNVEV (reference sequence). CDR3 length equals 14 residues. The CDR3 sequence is CASRGTGGIDTQYF. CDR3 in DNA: TGTGCCAGCAGGGGGACAGGGGGGATTGATACGCAGTATTTT.

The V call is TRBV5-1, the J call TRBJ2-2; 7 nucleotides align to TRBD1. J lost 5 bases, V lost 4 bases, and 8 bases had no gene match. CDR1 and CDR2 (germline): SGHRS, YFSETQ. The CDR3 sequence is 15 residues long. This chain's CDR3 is CASSPGQTLTGELFF. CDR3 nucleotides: TGCGCCAGCAGCCCGGGACAGACTCTGACCGGGGAGCTGTTTTTT. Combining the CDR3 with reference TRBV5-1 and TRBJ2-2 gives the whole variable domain KAGVTQTPRYLIKTRGQQVTLSCSPISGHRSVSWYQQTPGQGLQFLFEYFSETQRNKGNFPGRFSGRQFSNSRSEMNVSTLELGDSALYLCASSPGQTLTGELFFGEGSRLTVL.

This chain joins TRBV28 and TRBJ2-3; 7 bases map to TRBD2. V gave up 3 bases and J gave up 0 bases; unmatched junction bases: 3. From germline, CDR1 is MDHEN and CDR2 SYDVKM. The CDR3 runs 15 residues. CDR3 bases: TGTGCCAGCAGTTTGGCTAGCGGTAGCACAGATACGCAGTATTTT. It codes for CASSLASGSTDTQYF.

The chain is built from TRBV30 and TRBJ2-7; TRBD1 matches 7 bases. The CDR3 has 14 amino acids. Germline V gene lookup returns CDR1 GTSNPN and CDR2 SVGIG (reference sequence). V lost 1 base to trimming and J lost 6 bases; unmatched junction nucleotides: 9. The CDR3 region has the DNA TGTGCCTGGAGTGCGGGGACAGACGGAGGCGAGCAGTACTTC. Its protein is CAWSAGTDGGEQYF.

The CDR3 DNA reads TGTGCCAGCAGCTTAGGGATAGCGGGAGCTAGCGCAGATACGCAGTATTTT. Protein: CASSLGIAGASADTQYF. The chain recombines TRBV11-2 with TRBJ2-3; 9 bases line up with TRBD2. Looked up from germline, CDR1 is SGHAT and CDR2 is FQNNGV. The CDR3 is 17 residues long. With V trimmed by 1 base and J by 4 bases, 9 bases remained unmatched. Full variable domain (remainder filled in from reference TRBV11-2 and TRBJ2-3): EAGVAQSPRYKIIEKRQSVAFWCNPISGHATLYWYQQILGQGPKLLIQFQNNGVVDDSQLPKDRFSAERLKGVDSTLKIQPAKLEDSAVYLCASSLGIAGASADTQYFGPGTRLTVL.

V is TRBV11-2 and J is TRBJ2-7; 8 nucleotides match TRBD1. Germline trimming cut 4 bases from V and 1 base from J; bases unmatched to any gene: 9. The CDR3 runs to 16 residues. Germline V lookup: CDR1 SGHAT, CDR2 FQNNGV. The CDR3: CASSSIRWDRSYEQYF. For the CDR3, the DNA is TGTGCCAGCAGCTCAATTAGATGGGACAGGTCCTACGAGCAGTACTTC.

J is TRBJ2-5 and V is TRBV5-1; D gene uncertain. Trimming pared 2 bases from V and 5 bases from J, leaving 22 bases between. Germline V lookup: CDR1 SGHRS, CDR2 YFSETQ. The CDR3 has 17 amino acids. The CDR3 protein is CASSFAAGPAQAETQYF. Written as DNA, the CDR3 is TGCGCCAGCAGCTTTGCGGCAGGCCCGGCGCAAGCGGAGACCCAGTACTTC.

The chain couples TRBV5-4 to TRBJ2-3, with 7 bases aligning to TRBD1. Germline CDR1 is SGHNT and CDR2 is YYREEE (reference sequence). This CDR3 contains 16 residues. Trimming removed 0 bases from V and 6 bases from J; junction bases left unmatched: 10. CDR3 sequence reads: CASSLADRTSPDTQYF. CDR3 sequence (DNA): TGTGCCAGCAGCTTGGCGGACAGGACATCGCCCGATACGCAGTATTTT.

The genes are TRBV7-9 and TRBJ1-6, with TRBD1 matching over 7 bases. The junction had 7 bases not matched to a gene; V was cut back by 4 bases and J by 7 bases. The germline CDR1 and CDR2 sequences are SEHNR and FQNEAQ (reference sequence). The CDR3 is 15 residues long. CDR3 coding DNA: TGTGCCAGCAGCTCCACCGGGACAGCAAATTCACCCCTCCACTTT. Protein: CASSSTGTANSPLHF.

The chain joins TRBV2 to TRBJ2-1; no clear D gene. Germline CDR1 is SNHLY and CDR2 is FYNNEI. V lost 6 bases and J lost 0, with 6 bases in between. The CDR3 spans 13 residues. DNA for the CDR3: TGTGCCAGCAGGACCGACTCCTACAATGAGCAGTTCTTC. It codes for CASRTDSYNEQFF. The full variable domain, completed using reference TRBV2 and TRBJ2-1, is EPEVTQTPSHQVTQMGQEVILRCVPISNHLYFYWYRQILGQKVEFLVSFYNNEISEKSEIFDDQFSVERPDGSNFTLKIRSTKLEDSAMYFCASRTDSYNEQFFGPGTRLTVL.